A selection of T cell receptor beta chains follows, all from one sample in a study of T cells after yellow fever vaccination. MiXCR was run by TCRdb on the 5' RACE reads, yielding one entry per CDR3 protein. Found here are roughly 330,000 distinct CDR3 sequences, about 6.9% of them singletons; the top ten hold roughly 19%. The sequencing here drew on PBMCs, taken around 45 days after the first yellow fever vaccination. The origin of the receptors is a man between 18 and 35 years old who received the YFV17D yellow fever vaccine. CDR3s leave out the opening cysteine and the closing phenylalanine or tryptophan.

J gene: TRBJ1-1
V gene: TRBV7-2
CDR3 protein: ASSLLGGDTEAF

J gene: TRBJ2-2
V gene: TRBV9
CDR3 protein: ASSALGVTGELF

J gene: TRBJ1-3
V gene: TRBV7-2
CDR3 protein: ASSFAGGAEGNTIY

J gene: TRBJ1-2
V gene: TRBV11-2
CDR3 protein: ASSLDLQGANYGYT

J gene: TRBJ2-7
V gene: TRBV20-1
CDR3 protein: SAYTGGRSYEQY

J gene: TRBJ2-3
V gene: TRBV18
CDR3 protein: ASSPPGYTDTQY

J gene: TRBJ1-3
V gene: TRBV29-1
CDR3 protein: SVVPGSGNTIY

J gene: TRBJ2-1
V gene: TRBV7-6
CDR3 protein: ASSLGGGTYEQF

J gene: TRBJ1-1
V gene: TRBV14
CDR3 protein: ASSHQGGDTEAF

J gene: TRBJ2-1
V gene: TRBV11-1
CDR3 protein: ASSSRTSGGRSGYEQF

J gene: TRBJ2-5
V gene: TRBV30
CDR3 protein: AWSVGTSEETQY

J gene: TRBJ2-5
V gene: TRBV11-2
CDR3 protein: ASSFWGPSETQY

J gene: TRBJ1-1
V gene: TRBV7-9
CDR3 protein: ASSRLDRNTEAF

J gene: TRBJ2-7
V gene: TRBV5-1
CDR3 protein: ASSLEPDYEQY

J gene: TRBJ1-4
V gene: TRBV4-1
CDR3 protein: ASSQGPGTGSSEKLF

J gene: TRBJ1-6
V gene: TRBV4-2
CDR3 protein: ASSLRSGGSNSPLH

J gene: TRBJ2-5
V gene: TRBV5-4
CDR3 protein: ASSLAQTPRTQY

J gene: TRBJ2-1
V gene: TRBV20-1
CDR3 protein: SAGLAGATYNEQF

J gene: TRBJ2-5
V gene: TRBV27
CDR3 protein: ASSLRPTRSETQY

J gene: TRBJ2-5
V gene: TRBV4-2
CDR3 protein: ASSQGSGGQETQY

J gene: TRBJ2-7
V gene: TRBV7-8
CDR3 protein: ASSSDRVSYEQY

J gene: TRBJ2-1
V gene: TRBV2
CDR3 protein: ASSEAREGGEQF

J gene: TRBJ1-1
V gene: TRBV9
CDR3 protein: ASSAGQATDTEAF

J gene: TRBJ2-4
V gene: TRBV29-1
CDR3 protein: SVGSVGIQY